This T cell receptor beta chain comes out of a study of somatic mutations in cytotoxic T cells in rheumatoid arthritis (dated by TCRdb to about 2017). Background for the entire study: Peripheral blood (about 28 ml EDTA) was collected from patients immediately after diagnosis and before any treatment began. The median ages of the patient and control groups were essentially identical. For 65 to 70 rheumatoid arthritis patients and 20 or so healthy controls, TCRB deep sequencing was carried out. Sorted V beta1+ cells also underwent TCRB sequencing, and some V beta antibody-stained T-cell populations were flow-sorted at nearly 100% purity on a FACSAria II or Sony SH800. In newly diagnosed rheumatoid arthritis without treatment, the study examined if expanded CD8+ T-cell clones harbor somatic mutations, relying on TCRB deep sequencing to characterize clonality.

The full study reports these points: CD8+ clonality increased with age in patients (Spearman r ≈ 0.46) but not in healthy controls. The finding that TRBV07 was slightly underrepresented in patients was left unadjusted for multiple comparisons. CD8+ T-cell clonality in rheumatoid arthritis patients was not significantly different from that in age-matched healthy controls. The largest CD8+ clone made up more than 20% of CD8+ cells in about an eighth of the roughly 60 patients, and blood and synovial fluid shared several identical CD8+ TCRB sequences. It was unknown which antigens the expanded CD8+ clones targeted, and their absence from virus-specific databases did not exclude viral specificity.

The germline V and J ends show losses of 3 bases and 4 bases respectively, and no gene match explains 4 bases of the junction. For CDR1 and CDR2, the germline V gene (reference sequence) lists LNHNV and YYDKDF. Counted from cysteine to phenylalanine, this CDR3 has 15 amino acids. This entry keeps only the CDR3 DNA: 45 bases, framed from base 1. CD4+ and CD8+ cells were isolated by positive magnetic bead selection on an AutoMACS, and purity was checked by flow cytometry. Clonal expansions were first screened by flow cytometry with a TCR V beta antibody panel, then characterized by TCRB deep sequencing of sorted CD8+ fractions. Ficoll-Paque PLUS density gradient separation was used to isolate peripheral blood mononuclear cells. DNA from CD4-enriched, CD8-enriched or PBMC samples was extracted using Nucleospin Tissue or Tissue XS kits and then quantified on a Qubit 2.0 fluorometer. The immunoSEQ assay was applied to genomic DNA for TCRB CDR3 sequencing. Processing in the source paper ran as follows. Patient CD8+ clones larger than 1% were compared against published virus-specific TCRB sequences, and only a few matched. Analyses were restricted to productive TCRB rearrangements. Clonality was calculated as a Shannon entropy-based productive clonality index, and a clone was defined by a unique TCRB CDR3 sequence. Repertoire overlap between two samples was calculated from the template counts of each clone relative to total templates per sample. A correlation with a Spearman r of 0.55 to 0.65 was found between V-gene usage by flow cytometry and V-gene usage by TCRB sequencing. TCRdb's version of the immuneACCESS table is confined to in-frame rearrangements and falls short of the full clone set. An unresolved V gene accounts for under half of the shortfall where checked; the remainder is of unknown origin. That table supplies the V and J calls and clone size; D and trimming were determined from the DNA. This sample is represented by fewer than 5,000 clones; over 60% of them were singletons. Of the sample, over 30% falls within the top ten clones.

Note on this clone: Its binding antigen is unknown. Base quality data are lacking; no much larger clone is found one base away.

The receptor's source is an adult with rheumatoid arthritis. This chain is built from TRBV15 and TRBJ2-1; the junction holds 9 bases that match TRBD1. The sequenced material came from CD8+ T cells sorted from blood. The nucleotide sequence reads TGTGCCACCAGCAGGGGACAGGGCTCATACAATGAGCAGTTCTTC. It encodes CATSRGQGSYNEQFF.